These 3 T cell receptor beta chains originate from one sample sequenced in a study of T cell repertoires in cytomegalovirus infection. TCRdb independently ran MiXCR on the reads; one entry per CDR3 protein. The sample records about 480,000 distinct CDR3 sequences, around a third being singletons. Their target antigens are unknown. Sequences were derived from cultured PBMCs, sampled from culture after CMV antigen stimulation. Receptor source: a human donor in good health (CMV status not recorded). Some clones in this sample may be carry-over from other donors' samples.

The chain links TRBV19 to TRBJ1-5; D is perhaps TRBD1 (5 bases). The V gene lost 4 bases and the J gene lost 0 bases, with 10 bases spanning the gap. The CDR3 is made up of 15 amino acids. CDR1 and CDR2 from the germline V gene are LNHDA and SQIVND (reference sequence). Here the CDR3 DNA reads TGTGCCAGTAGTACGGACATTAATAGCAATCAGCCCCAGCATTTT. Its protein is CASSTDINSNQPQHF.

The chain has TRBV28 and TRBJ2-3, with D possibly matching TRBD2 (7 bases). Germline V CDR1 and CDR2: MDHEN, SYDVKM. Trimming took 7 bases from V and 2 from J, leaving 16 bases between them. The CDR3 has 15 residues. This CDR3 reads CASTLGGANTDTQYF. The CDR3 DNA reads as TGTGCCAGCACCCTGGGGGGGGCAAACACAGATACGCAGTATTTT.

The rearrangement uses TRBV6-1 and TRBJ2-1; D possibly matches TRBD1 or TRBD2 (6 bases each). Deletions cut 6 bases from V and 2 bases from J, with 11 bases between. The length of the CDR3 is 14 residues. Germline loops: CDR1 MNHNS, CDR2 SASEGT. This chain's CDR3 is CASRTRGAYNEQFF. The DNA of the CDR3 is TGTGCCAGCAGAACAAGGGGGGCCTACAATGAGCAGTTCTTC.